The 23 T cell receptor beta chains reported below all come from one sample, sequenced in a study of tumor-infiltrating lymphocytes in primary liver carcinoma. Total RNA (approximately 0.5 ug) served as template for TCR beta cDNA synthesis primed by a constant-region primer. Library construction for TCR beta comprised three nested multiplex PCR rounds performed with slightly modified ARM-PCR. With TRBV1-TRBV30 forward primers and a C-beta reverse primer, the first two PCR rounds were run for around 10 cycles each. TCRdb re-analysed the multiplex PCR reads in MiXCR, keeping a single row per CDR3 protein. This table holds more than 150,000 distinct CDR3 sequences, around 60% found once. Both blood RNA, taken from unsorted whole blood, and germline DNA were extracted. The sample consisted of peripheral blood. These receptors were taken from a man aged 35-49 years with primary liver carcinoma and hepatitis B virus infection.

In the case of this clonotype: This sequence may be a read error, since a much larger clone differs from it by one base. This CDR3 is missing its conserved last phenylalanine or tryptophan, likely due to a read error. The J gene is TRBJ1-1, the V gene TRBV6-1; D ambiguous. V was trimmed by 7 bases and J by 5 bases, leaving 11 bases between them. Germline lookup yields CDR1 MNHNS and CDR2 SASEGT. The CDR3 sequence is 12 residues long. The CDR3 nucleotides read TGTGCCAGCAAGGTGCAGCGAACTGAAGCTTTCTCT. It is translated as CASKVQRTEAFS.

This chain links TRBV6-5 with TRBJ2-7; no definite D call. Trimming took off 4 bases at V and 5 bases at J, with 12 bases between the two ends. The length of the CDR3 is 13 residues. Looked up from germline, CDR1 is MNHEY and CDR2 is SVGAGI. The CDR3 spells CASSFNRWNEQYF. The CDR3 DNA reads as TGTGCCAGCAGTTTCAATCGATGGAACGAGCAGTACTTC.

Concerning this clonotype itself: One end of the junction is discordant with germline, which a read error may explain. The CDR3 DNA follows: TGTGCCAGCGGCCCGGGAGAGACCCAGTATTTC. It encodes CASGPGETQYF. The V gene is TRBV6-5, the J gene TRBJ2-5, with a possible D match to TRBD2 (6 bases). The CDR3 has 11 amino acids. Germline assignment: CDR1 MNHEY and CDR2 SVGAGI.

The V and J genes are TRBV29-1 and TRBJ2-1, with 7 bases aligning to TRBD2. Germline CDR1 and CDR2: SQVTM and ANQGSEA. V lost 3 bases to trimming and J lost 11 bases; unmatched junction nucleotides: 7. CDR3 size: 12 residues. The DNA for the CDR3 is TGCAGCGTTGATGGGACTATCATTAAGCAGTTCTTC. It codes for CSVDGTIIKQFF.

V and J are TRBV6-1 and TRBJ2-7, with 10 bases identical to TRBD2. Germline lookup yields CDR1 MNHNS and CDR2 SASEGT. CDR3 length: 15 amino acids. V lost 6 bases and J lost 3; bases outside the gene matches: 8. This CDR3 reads CASSGHLAGVYEQYF. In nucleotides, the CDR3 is TGTGCCAGCAGCGGCCATCTAGCGGGAGTCTACGAGCAGTACTTC.

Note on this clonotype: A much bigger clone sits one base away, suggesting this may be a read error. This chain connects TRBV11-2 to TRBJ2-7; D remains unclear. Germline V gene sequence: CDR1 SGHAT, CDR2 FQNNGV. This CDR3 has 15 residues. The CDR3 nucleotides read TGTGTCAGCAGCGCGGCACTGCTCACCGGGTACGAGCAGTACTTC. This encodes CVSSAALLTGYEQYF.

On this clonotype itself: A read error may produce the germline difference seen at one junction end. The CDR3 DNA follows: TGTGCCAGCAGTCCATCGGGGCAGGGTTTAGGCAAAAACATTCAGTATTTC. Translated, it gives CASSPSGQGLGKNIQYF. The chain recombines TRBV12-3 or TRBV12-4 with TRBJ2-4; the D gene could be TRBD1 or TRBD2 (5 bases each). CDR3 length equals 17 residues.

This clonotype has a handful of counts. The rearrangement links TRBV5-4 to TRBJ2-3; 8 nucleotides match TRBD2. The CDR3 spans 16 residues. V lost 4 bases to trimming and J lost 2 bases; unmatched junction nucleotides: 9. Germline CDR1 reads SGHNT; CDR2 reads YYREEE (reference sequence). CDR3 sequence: CASSTRTSKNTDTQYF. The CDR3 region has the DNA TGTGCCAGCAGCACCAGGACTAGCAAGAACACAGATACGCAGTATTTT.

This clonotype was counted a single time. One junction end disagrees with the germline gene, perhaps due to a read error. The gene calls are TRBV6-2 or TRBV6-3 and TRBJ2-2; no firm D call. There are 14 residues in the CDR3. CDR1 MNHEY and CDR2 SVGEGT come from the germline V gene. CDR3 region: CSSRRHDTGRELFF. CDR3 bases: TGTTCCAGCAGACGACATGACACCGGTCGGGAGCTGTTTTTT.

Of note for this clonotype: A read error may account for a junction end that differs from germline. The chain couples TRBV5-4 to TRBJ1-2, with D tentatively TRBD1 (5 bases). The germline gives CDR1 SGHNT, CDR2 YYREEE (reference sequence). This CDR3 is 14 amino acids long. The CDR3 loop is CASSPSGTNYGYTF. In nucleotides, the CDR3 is TGTGCCAGCAGCCCCAGTGGGACTAACTATGGCTATACCTTC.

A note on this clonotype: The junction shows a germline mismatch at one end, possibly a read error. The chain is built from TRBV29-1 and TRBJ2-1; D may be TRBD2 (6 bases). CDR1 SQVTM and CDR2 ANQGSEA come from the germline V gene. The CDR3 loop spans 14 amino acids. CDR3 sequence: CSVTPGGLNNVQFF. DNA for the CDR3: TGCAGCGTGACTCCCGGGGGATTGAACAATGTGCAGTTCTTC.

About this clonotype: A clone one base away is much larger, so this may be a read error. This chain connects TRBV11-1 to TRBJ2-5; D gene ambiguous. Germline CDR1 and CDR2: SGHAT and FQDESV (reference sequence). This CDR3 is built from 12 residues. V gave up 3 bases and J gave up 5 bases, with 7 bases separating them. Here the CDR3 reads CASSFARETQYF. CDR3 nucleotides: TGTGCCAGCAGCTTCGCGCGGGAGACCCAGTACTTC.

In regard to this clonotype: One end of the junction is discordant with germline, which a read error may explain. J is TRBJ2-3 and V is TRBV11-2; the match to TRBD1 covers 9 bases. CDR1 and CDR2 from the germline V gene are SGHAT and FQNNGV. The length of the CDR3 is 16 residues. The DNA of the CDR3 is TGTGCCAACAGCTCATTTGGACAGGGGAGCACAGATACGCAGTATTTT. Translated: CANSSFGQGSTDTQYF.

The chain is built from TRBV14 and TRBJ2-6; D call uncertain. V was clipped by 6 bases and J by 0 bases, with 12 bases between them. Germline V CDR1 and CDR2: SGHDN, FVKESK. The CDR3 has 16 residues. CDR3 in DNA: TGTGCCAGCAGTCCTTCATATATCTCTGGGGCCAACGTCCTGACTTTC. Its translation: CASSPSYISGANVLTF.

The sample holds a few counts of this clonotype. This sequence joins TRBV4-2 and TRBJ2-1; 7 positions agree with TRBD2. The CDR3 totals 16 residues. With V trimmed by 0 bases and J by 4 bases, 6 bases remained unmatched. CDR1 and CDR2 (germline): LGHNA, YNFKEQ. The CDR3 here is CASSQELADPYNEQFF. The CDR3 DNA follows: TGTGCCAGCAGCCAAGAGCTAGCGGATCCTTACAATGAGCAGTTCTTC.

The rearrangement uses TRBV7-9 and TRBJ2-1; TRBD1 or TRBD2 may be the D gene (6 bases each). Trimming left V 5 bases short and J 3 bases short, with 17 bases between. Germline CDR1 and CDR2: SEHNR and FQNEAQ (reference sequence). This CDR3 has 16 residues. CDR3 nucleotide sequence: TGTGCCAGCAGCCAGGGGACGAGCGGGTTCTACAATGAGCAGTTCTTC. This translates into CASSQGTSGFYNEQFF.

The CDR3 sequence: CASSLEWYPGELFF. The CDR3 nucleotides read TGTGCCAGCAGCTTAGAGTGGTACCCCGGGGAGCTGTTTTTT. The rearrangement uses TRBV7-8 and TRBJ2-2; D remains ambiguous. The CDR3 is made up of 14 amino acids. CDR1 and CDR2 (germline): SGHVS, FQNEAQ. V was trimmed by 1 base and J by 6 bases, leaving 9 bases between them.

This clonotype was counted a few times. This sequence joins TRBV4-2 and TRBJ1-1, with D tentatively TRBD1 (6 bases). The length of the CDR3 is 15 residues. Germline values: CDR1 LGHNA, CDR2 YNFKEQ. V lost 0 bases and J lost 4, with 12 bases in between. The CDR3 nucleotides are TGTGCCAGCAGCCAAGATATTGTAGGGGGCACTGAAGCTTTCTTT. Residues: CASSQDIVGGTEAFF.

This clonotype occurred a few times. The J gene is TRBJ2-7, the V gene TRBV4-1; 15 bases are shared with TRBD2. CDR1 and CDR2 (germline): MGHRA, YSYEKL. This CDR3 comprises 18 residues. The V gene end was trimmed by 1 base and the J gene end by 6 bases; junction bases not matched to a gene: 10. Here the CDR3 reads CASSQANMGLAGGSEQYF. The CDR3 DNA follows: TGCGCCAGCAGCCAAGCTAATATGGGACTAGCGGGAGGAAGCGAGCAGTACTTC.

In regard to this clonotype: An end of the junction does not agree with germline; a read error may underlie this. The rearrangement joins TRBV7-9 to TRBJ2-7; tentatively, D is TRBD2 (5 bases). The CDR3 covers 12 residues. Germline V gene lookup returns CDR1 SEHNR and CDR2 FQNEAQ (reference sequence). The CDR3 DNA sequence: TGTGCTAGCAGCTTAGCGCTGGAGGAGCAGTACTTC. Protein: CASSLALEEQYF.

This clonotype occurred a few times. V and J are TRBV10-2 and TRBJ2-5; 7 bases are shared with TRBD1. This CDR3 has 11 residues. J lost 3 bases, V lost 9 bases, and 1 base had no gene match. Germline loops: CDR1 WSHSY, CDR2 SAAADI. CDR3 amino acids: CASGTEETQYF. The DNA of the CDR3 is TGCGCCAGTGGGACAGAAGAGACCCAGTACTTC.

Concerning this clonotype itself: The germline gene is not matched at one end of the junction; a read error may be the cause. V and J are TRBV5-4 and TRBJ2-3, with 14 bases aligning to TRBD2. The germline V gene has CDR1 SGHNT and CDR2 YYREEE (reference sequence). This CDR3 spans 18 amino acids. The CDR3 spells CANSGAGGLAGAPDTQYF. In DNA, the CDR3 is TGTGCCAACAGCGGTGCCGGGGGACTAGCGGGGGCCCCAGATACGCAGTATTTT.

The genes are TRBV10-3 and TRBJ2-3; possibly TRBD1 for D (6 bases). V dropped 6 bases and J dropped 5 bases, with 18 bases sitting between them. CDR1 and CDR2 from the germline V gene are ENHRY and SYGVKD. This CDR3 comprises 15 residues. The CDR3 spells CAISAGTPGRDTQYF. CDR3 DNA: TGTGCCATCAGCGCCGGGACACCAGGGAGAGATACGCAGTATTTT.